Each of the 3 T cell receptor beta chains below was sequenced from the same sample in a study of regulatory T cells in long-lasting Graves disease. Time point denoted: newly diagnosed GD, antithyroid drugs for less than 3 months. The TCR library was made from RNA that had been extracted from PBMCs in TRIzol. Building of the TCR beta libraries involved iRepertoire HTBI primers and Arm-PCR of CDR3 regions. TCRdb re-called the multiplex PCR reads through MiXCR, storing one row per CDR3 protein. The sample lists about 220,000 distinct CDR3 sequences; roughly 19% were seen once. These same data were also listed under a study on T cells in Graves' hyperthyroidism and ophthalmopathy.

The starting material was peripheral blood mononuclear cells (PBMCs), obtained at new diagnosis, from a patient treated with antithyroid drugs. Source of these receptors: a woman aged 25 to 39 with Graves disease.

Many counts were recorded for this clonotype. The gene calls are TRBV6-2 or TRBV6-3 and TRBJ2-5; the D gene is possibly TRBD1 (6 bases). The length of the CDR3 is 14 residues. V lost 0 bases, J lost 3 bases, and 8 bases lay in between. CDR1 MNHEY and CDR2 SVGEGT come from the germline V gene. The CDR3 is CASSYSTGKETQYF. For the CDR3, the DNA is TGTGCCAGCAGTTACTCGACAGGAAAAGAGACCCAGTACTTC.

This clonotype came up many times. The chain has TRBV27 and TRBJ2-1; D not resolved. This CDR3 is built from 15 residues. The V and J ends lost 3 bases and 12 bases respectively, with 21 bases between them. Germline-derived CDR1 and CDR2 are MNHEY and SMNVEV (reference sequence). The CDR3 sequence is CASSLRADLSTGQFF. CDR3 bases: TGTGCCAGCAGTTTGCGTGCCGACCTAAGTACGGGGCAGTTCTTC.

This sequence joins TRBV27 and TRBJ2-7; D gene unclear. Germline V gene lookup returns CDR1 MNHEY and CDR2 SMNVEV (reference sequence). The CDR3 is 12 residues long. V lost 3 bases and J lost 7, with 10 bases in between. The CDR3 DNA is TGTGCCAGCAGTTTGGGCAGGTCGGAGCAGTACTTC. It specifies CASSLGRSEQYF.